A single sample is the source of the 31 T cell receptor beta chains below, sequenced in a study of T cells in Graves' hyperthyroidism and ophthalmopathy. Researchers took RNA transcripts and amplified the TCR beta CDR3 regions from them. The HTBI set primed first-round TCR CDR3 RT-PCR. TCRdb re-called the multiplex PCR reads through MiXCR, storing one row per CDR3 protein. The sample shows around 240,000 distinct CDR3 sequences, roughly 17% of them seen only once. The sequenced sample consisted of blood. Every receptor here comes from a woman younger than 35 with Graves' ophthalmopathy.

This clonotype appeared a few times. The chain recombines TRBV19 with TRBJ2-2, with a tentative D call TRBD2 (6 bases). CDR1 LNHDA and CDR2 SQIVND come from the germline V gene (reference sequence). Trimming took off 7 bases at V and 0 bases at J, with 21 bases between the two ends. This CDR3 comprises 18 residues. The CDR3 region has the DNA TGTGCCAGTAAGAGGGATAGCGGAACCCCCGCGAACACCGGGGAGCTGTTTTTT. It translates to CASKRDSGTPANTGELFF.

In regard to this clonotype: One junction end does not reproduce the germline sequence, and a read error may be involved. The chain recombines TRBV7-3 with TRBJ2-7; 10 nucleotides agree with TRBD2. CDR3 length: 15 amino acids. Germline CDR1 and CDR2: SGHTA and FQGTGA. Written as DNA, the CDR3 is TGTGCCAGCAGCGTAGCGGGGGGCCTTCCCTACGACCAGTACTTC. This translates into CASSVAGGLPYDQYF.

This clonotype came up many times. The chain employs TRBV2 and TRBJ2-5; TRBD1 aligns across 10 bases. Looked up from germline, CDR1 is SNHLY and CDR2 is FYNNEI. Unmatched junction bases numbered 7, after V lost 7 bases and J lost 5 bases. The CDR3 totals 14 residues. This CDR3 is CASKRTGGSETQYF. The CDR3 DNA sequence: TGTGCCAGCAAACGGACAGGGGGTAGTGAGACCCAGTACTTC.

This clonotype was picked up many times. The chain uses TRBV20-1 and TRBJ2-1; a weak D match, TRBD2 (5 bases). Germline V gene sequence: CDR1 DFQATT, CDR2 SNEGSKA (reference sequence). The CDR3 is made up of 15 amino acids. V shed 6 bases and J shed 7 bases, with 22 bases lying between them. The chain's CDR3 is CSARGRIVLGNEQFF. The CDR3 region has the DNA TGCAGTGCCCGGGGAAGAATAGTATTAGGTAATGAGCAGTTCTTC.

Ten or more counts support this clonotype. The chain carries TRBV27 and TRBJ2-7; TRBD2 might be the D (5 bases). V lost 8 bases and J lost 5, with 25 bases in between. The germline CDR1 and CDR2 sequences are MNHEY and SMNVEV (reference sequence). CDR3 size: 16 residues. CDR3 nucleotides: TGTGCCAGCGGAACCTACCAACCCCGTCGGGAAAACGAGCAGTACTTC. It is translated as CASGTYQPRRENEQYF.

There are many counts of this clonotype. V gene TRBV11-2 combines with J gene TRBJ2-3, with D unclear. Trimming removed 3 bases from V and 0 bases from J, with 10 bases in between. The length of the CDR3 is 15 residues. Germline CDR1 is SGHAT and CDR2 is FQNNGV. The CDR3 coding sequence is TGTGCCAGCAGCTTCCGGAGCCATAGCACAGATACGCAGTATTTT. Translated, it gives CASSFRSHSTDTQYF. Full variable domain (outside the CDR3, taken from reference TRBV11-2 and TRBJ2-3): EAGVAQSPRYKIIEKRQSVAFWCNPISGHATLYWYQQILGQGPKLLIQFQNNGVVDDSQLPKDRFSAERLKGVDSTLKIQPAKLEDSAVYLCASSFRSHSTDTQYFGPGTRLTVL.

This clonotype has a handful of counts. The rearrangement links TRBV19 to TRBJ2-2, with TRBD1 matching 8 bases. Trimming took 7 bases from V and 3 from J; bases not matched to a gene: 10. The germline gives CDR1 LNHDA, CDR2 SQIVND (reference sequence). The CDR3 length is 16 residues. The CDR3 region has the DNA TGTGCCAGTACCCTGACGGACAGGGTTTACACCGGGGAGCTGTTTTTT. It translates to CASTLTDRVYTGELFF.

This clonotype was observed a few times. The chain carries TRBV9 and TRBJ2-7; 11 bases are shared with TRBD1. The germline gives CDR1 SGDLS, CDR2 YYNGEE. This CDR3 has 14 residues. After removal of 3 bases from V and 5 bases from J, the junction contained 4 bases not matched to a gene. The CDR3 DNA reads TGTGCCAGCAGCGCGGGACAGGGGGTAAACGAGCAGTACTTC. Translated, it gives CASSAGQGVNEQYF.

This clonotype showed up just once. CDR3 sequence reads: CASSERVAGVGSYEQYF. The CDR3 nucleotides read TGTGCCAGCAGTGAGCGGGTAGCGGGAGTCGGCTCCTACGAGCAGTACTTC. This rearrangement joins TRBV2 to TRBJ2-7; 9 nucleotides align to TRBD2. The V segment lost 3 bases and the J segment 0 bases; nucleotides outside the gene matches: 9. The CDR3 extends over 17 amino acids. The germline CDR1 and CDR2 sequences are SNHLY and FYNNEI.

This clonotype was counted many times. This sequence joins TRBV20-1 and TRBJ2-5; no reliable D call. The CDR3 length is 15 residues. The ends were cut back, 0 bases at V and 4 bases at J, with 15 bases in the middle. Germline V gene lookup returns CDR1 DFQATT and CDR2 SNEGSKA (reference sequence). The CDR3 spells CSARDFLVVGETQYF. The CDR3 region has the DNA TGCAGTGCTAGAGATTTTTTGGTTGTCGGAGAGACCCAGTACTTC.

The sample holds many counts of this clonotype. CDR3 protein: CASSHPRAVRGAAKTQYF. The CDR3 DNA reads TGCGCCAGCAGCCACCCCAGAGCGGTCAGGGGAGCGGCAAAGACCCAGTACTTC. The rearrangement joins TRBV4-1 to TRBJ2-5; TRBD1 might be the D (6 bases). The V end lost 3 bases, the J end lost 6 bases, and 26 bases lay between the germline ends. The CDR3 is 18 amino acids. Germline V gives CDR1 MGHRA, CDR2 YSYEKL.

J is TRBJ2-1 and V is TRBV19; tentatively, D is TRBD1 (6 bases). This CDR3 is 15 amino acids long. Germline CDR1 and CDR2: LNHDA and SQIVND (reference sequence). Trimming left V 0 bases short and J 4 bases short, with 10 bases between. Written as DNA, the CDR3 is TGTGCCAGTAGTATAGACAGGGGCTTTTACAATGAGCAGTTCTTC. This sequence encodes CASSIDRGFYNEQFF.

At least ten counts were recorded for this clonotype. This chain uses TRBV7-2 with TRBJ1-3; D not certain. V dropped 8 bases and J dropped 4 bases, with 9 bases sitting between them. CDR1 is SGHTA and CDR2 is FQGNSA in the germline V gene. The CDR3 runs 12 residues. The CDR3 sequence is CASSQGGNTIYF. The CDR3 bases are TGTGCCAGCTCCCAAGGGGGAAACACCATATATTTT.

In its sample, this clonotype was seen a few times. The chain joins TRBV20-1 to TRBJ1-2; TRBD1 might be the D (6 bases). The CDR3 is 14 amino acids. Trimming pared 7 bases from V and 8 bases from J, leaving 23 bases between. The germline gives CDR1 DFQATT, CDR2 SNEGSKA (reference sequence). The CDR3 bases are TGCAGTGTTAGGTCCCCGGACAGAAGCAGGGGCTACACCTTC. It is translated as CSVRSPDRSRGYTF.

This clonotype was counted many times. The chain couples TRBV30 to TRBJ2-1, with TRBD2 matching over 10 bases. This CDR3 is 14 amino acids long. With V trimmed by 5 bases and J by 2 bases, 3 bases remained unmatched. Germline V CDR1 and CDR2: GTSNPN, SVGIG (reference sequence). CDR3 sequence reads: CAWRGLATYNEQFF. The CDR3 coding sequence is TGTGCCTGGCGGGGACTAGCGACCTACAATGAGCAGTTCTTC.

This rearrangement joins TRBV4-1 to TRBJ2-5; D gene ambiguous. The CDR3 runs 16 residues. V shed 1 base and J shed 5 bases, with 17 bases lying between them. Germline CDR1 and CDR2: MGHRA and YSYEKL. For the CDR3, the DNA is TGCGCCAGCAGCCAAGTGAGGCCCTACTCCGGGGAGACCCAGTACTTC. This gives the protein CASSQVRPYSGETQYF.

Concerning this clonotype: This could be a read error, since a much larger clone is one nucleotide away. The J gene is TRBJ2-2, the V gene TRBV4-3; tentatively, D is TRBD1 (7 bases). Germline V lookup: CDR1 LGHNA, CDR2 YSLEER. This CDR3 is 17 amino acids long. CDR3 protein: CASSQGWRQGGTRELFF. CDR3 in DNA: TGCGCCAGCAGCCAGGGATGGCGCCAGGGGGGCACCAGGGAGCTGTTTTTT.

This clonotype was seen at least ten times. The V gene is TRBV19, the J gene TRBJ1-1; D not certain. Germline assignment: CDR1 LNHDA and CDR2 SQIVND (reference sequence). The CDR3 length is 17 residues. V was trimmed by 7 bases and J by 3 bases, leaving 24 bases between them. CDR3: CASIMTGWSFGDTEAFF. Written as DNA, the CDR3 is TGTGCCAGTATAATGACGGGCTGGAGTTTTGGAGACACTGAAGCTTTCTTT.

There are many counts of this clonotype. This rearrangement joins TRBV6-5 to TRBJ2-1, with 12 bases matching TRBD2. Trimming cost V 0 bases and J 9 bases; bases outside gene matches: 12. CDR3 size: 18 residues. Germline V gene lookup returns CDR1 MNHEY and CDR2 SVGAGI. For the CDR3, the DNA is TGTGCCAGCAGTTACTCGCGGAGCCTAGCGGGAGGGCAGAGTGAGCAGTTCTTC. Its protein is CASSYSRSLAGGQSEQFF.

In this sample, this clonotype turned up many times. V and J are TRBV7-8 and TRBJ1-1, with 10 bases aligning to TRBD1. The length of the CDR3 is 13 residues. The V gene end was trimmed by 5 bases and the J gene end by 11 bases; junction bases not matched to a gene: 8. Germline V CDR1 and CDR2: SGHVS, FQNEAQ. The CDR3, as DNA: TGTGCCAGCAGCCTGCGACAGGGGGCGAGGGCTTTCTTT. Amino acids: CASSLRQGARAFF.

Ten or more counts support this clonotype. CDR3 bases: TGTGCCAGCAGCCATCATGGACAAACGAATTCACCCCTCCACTTT. Translation: CASSHHGQTNSPLHF. The V call is TRBV3-1, the J call TRBJ1-6; D may be TRBD1 (5 bases). CDR3 size: 15 residues. The germline CDR1 and CDR2 sequences are LGHDT and YNNKEL (reference sequence). Trimming took 3 bases from V and 7 from J, leaving 13 bases between them.

The chain links TRBV19 to TRBJ1-1; 10 bases agree with TRBD1. J lost 3 bases, V lost 2 bases, and 3 bases had no gene match. The CDR3 runs 15 residues. The germline gives CDR1 LNHDA, CDR2 SQIVND (reference sequence). The CDR3: CASSISGTGDTEAFF. The CDR3 DNA reads TGTGCCAGTAGTATATCCGGGACAGGGGACACTGAAGCTTTCTTT.

Many counts were recorded for this clonotype. This chain links TRBV3-1 with TRBJ1-1; a possible D gene is TRBD1 (5 bases). CDR3 length: 15 residues. Germline V gene sequence: CDR1 LGHDT, CDR2 YNNKEL (reference sequence). Trimming left V 2 bases short and J 4 bases short, with 14 bases between. The CDR3 region is CASSQIRVSRTEAFF. The CDR3 DNA is TGTGCCAGCAGCCAAATCAGGGTTTCCCGCACTGAAGCTTTCTTT.

This clonotype was recorded many times. The rearrangement joins TRBV11-2 to TRBJ2-1; 8 nucleotides match TRBD2. From germline, CDR1 is SGHAT and CDR2 FQNNGV. The CDR3 spans 15 residues. V shed 5 bases and J 2 bases; nucleotides not matched to a gene: 5. The chain's CDR3 is CASSTQREPYNEQFF. CDR3 sequence (DNA): TGTGCCAGCAGCACCCAGCGGGAGCCCTACAATGAGCAGTTCTTC.

This clonotype came up a few times. The V gene is TRBV28, the J gene TRBJ1-5, with TRBD1 matching over 11 bases. The ends lost 5 bases at V and 7 bases at J; junction bases unmatched: 16. This CDR3 comprises 18 residues. Germline CDR1 MDHEN, CDR2 SYDVKM. The CDR3 region has the DNA TGTGCCAGCAGTACACCAACCGGGACAGGGGGAAGTCGGCAGCCCCAGCATTTT. It specifies CASSTPTGTGGSRQPQHF.

As regards this clonotype: Just one base apart from a much larger clone, this may be a read error. Because the CDR3 is missing its conserved closing phenylalanine or tryptophan, this is likely a read error. V usage is TRBV20-1 and J usage is TRBJ1-1; possibly TRBD1 for D (5 bases). The germline V gene encodes CDR1 DFQATT and CDR2 SNEGSKA (reference sequence). The CDR3 is 14 residues long. Trimming took 7 bases from V and 0 from J, leaving 15 bases between them. The CDR3 is CSGTFWGMNTEAFS. As DNA, the CDR3 is TGCAGTGGTACGTTCTGGGGGATGAACACTGAAGCTTTCTCT.

The table lists this clonotype with many counts. The genes are TRBV7-2 and TRBJ2-2; 8 bases are a match to TRBD2. Germline V gene data show CDR1 as SGHTA and CDR2 as FQGNSA. V lost 5 bases and J lost 9; bases outside the gene matches: 14. CDR3 length: 16 amino acids. The CDR3 DNA sequence: TGTGCCAGCAGCGACGGGACTAGAACGAAGGCCCGGGAGCTGTTTTTT. Amino acid sequence: CASSDGTRTKARELFF.

Notes on this clonotype: An end of the junction does not agree with germline; a read error may underlie this. This chain joins TRBV20-1 and TRBJ1-5; perhaps TRBD1 as D (5 bases). CDR1 and CDR2 (germline): DFQATT, SNEGSKA (reference sequence). CDR3 length equals 17 residues. CDR3 residues: CSAREVVVSSRRQPRHF. The CDR3 region has the DNA TGCAGTGCTAGAGAGGTAGTCGTCTCTAGTCGGCGACAGCCCCGGCATTTT.

Many counts were recorded for this clonotype. The chain couples TRBV4-1 to TRBJ1-5; D gene unclear. Germline-derived CDR1 and CDR2 are MGHRA and YSYEKL. The CDR3 runs 13 residues. V was pared by 1 base and J by 6 bases, with 7 bases between. The CDR3 region has the DNA TGCGCCAGCAGCCAAGGAGCTCGTCAGCCCCAGCATTTT. As protein: CASSQGARQPQHF.

This clonotype was recorded a few times. A much larger clone is a single base away; this may be a read error. This chain uses TRBV7-9 with TRBJ2-7, with 11 positions matching TRBD2. Germline CDR1 and CDR2: SEHNR and FQNEAQ (reference sequence). The CDR3 is 16 residues long. CDR3 loop: CASSSPSGRPSCEQYF. The CDR3 region has the DNA TGTGCCAGCAGCTCTCCTAGCGGGAGGCCCTCCTGCGAGCAGTACTTC.

This clonotype came up a few times. This chain joins TRBV6-1 and TRBJ1-1; D unresolved. Trimming pared 1 base from V and 4 bases from J, leaving 10 bases between. The CDR3 spans 14 residues. Germline CDR1 reads MNHNS; CDR2 reads SASEGT. The CDR3 protein is CASSEVLRGTEAFF. The CDR3 region has the DNA TGTGCCAGCAGTGAAGTCCTCCGGGGCACTGAAGCTTTCTTT.